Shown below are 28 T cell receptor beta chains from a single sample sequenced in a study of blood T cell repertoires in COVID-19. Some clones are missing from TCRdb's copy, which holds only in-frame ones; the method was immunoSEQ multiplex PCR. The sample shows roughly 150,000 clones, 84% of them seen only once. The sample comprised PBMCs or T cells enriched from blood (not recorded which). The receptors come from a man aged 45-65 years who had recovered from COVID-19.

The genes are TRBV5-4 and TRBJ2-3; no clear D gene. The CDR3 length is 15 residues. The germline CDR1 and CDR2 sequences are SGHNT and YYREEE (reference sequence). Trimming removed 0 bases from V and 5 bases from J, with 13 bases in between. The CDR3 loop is CASSLEHRSRDTQYF. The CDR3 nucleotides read TGTGCCAGCAGCTTGGAACATCGTTCCCGAGATACGCAGTATTTT.

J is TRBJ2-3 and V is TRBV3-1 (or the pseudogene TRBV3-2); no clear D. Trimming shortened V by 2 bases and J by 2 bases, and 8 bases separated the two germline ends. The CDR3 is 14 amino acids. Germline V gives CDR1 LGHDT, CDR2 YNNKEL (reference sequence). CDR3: CASSQTGYTDTQYF. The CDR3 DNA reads TGTGCCAGCAGCCAAACTGGTTACACAGATACGCAGTATTTT.

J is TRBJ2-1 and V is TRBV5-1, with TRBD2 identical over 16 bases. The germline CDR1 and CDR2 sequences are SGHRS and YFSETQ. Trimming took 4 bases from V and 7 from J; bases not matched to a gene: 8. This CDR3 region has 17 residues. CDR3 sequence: CASSQGLAGGPGNEQFF. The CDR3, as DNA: TGCGCCAGCAGCCAGGGACTAGCGGGGGGGCCGGGGAATGAGCAGTTCTTC. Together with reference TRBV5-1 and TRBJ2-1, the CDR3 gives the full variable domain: KAGVTQTPRYLIKTRGQQVTLSCSPISGHRSVSWYQQTPGQGLQFLFEYFSETQRNKGNFPGRFSGRQFSNSRSEMNVSTLELGDSALYLCASSQGLAGGPGNEQFFGPGTRLTVL.

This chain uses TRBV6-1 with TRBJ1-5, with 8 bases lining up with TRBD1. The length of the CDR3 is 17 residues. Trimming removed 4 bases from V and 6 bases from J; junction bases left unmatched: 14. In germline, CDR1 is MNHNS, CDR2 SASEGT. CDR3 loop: CASSARDRGATGQPQHF. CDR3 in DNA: TGTGCCAGCAGTGCCCGCGACAGGGGCGCTACGGGTCAGCCCCAGCATTTT.

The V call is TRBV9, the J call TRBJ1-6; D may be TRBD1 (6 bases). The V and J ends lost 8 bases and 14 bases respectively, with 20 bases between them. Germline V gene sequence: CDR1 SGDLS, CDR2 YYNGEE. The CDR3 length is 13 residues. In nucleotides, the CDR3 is TGTGCCAGTAGCCCTGGGACACCGCAAACCCTCCACTTT. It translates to CASSPGTPQTLHF.

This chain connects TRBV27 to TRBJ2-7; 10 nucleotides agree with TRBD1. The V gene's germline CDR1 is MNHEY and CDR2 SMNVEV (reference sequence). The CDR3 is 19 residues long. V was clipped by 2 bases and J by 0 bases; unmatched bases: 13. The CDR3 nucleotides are TGTGCCAGCAGTTTACGCTTCCGAGGACAGGGGGGTTTCTCCTACGAGCAGTACTTC. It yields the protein CASSLRFRGQGGFSYEQYF.

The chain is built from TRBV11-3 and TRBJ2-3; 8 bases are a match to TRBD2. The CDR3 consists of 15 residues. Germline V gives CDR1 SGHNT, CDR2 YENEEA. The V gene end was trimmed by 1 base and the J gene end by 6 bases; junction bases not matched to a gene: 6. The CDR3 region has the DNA TGTGCCAGCAGCTTAGTGCGGGGGGCGCCGGATACGCAGTATTTT. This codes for CASSLVRGAPDTQYF.

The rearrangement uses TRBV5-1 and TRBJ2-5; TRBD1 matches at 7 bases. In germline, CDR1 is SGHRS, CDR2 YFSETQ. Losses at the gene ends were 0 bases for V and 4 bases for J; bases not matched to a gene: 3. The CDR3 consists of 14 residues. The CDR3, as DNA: TGCGCCAGCAGCTTGGACAGGGGCCTAGAGACCCAGTACTTC. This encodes CASSLDRGLETQYF.

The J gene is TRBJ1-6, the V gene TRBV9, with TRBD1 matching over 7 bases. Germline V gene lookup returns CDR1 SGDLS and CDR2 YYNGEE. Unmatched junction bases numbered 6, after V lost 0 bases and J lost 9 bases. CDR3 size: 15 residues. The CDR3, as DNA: TGTGCCAGCAGCGTAGGGGGCCAGGGGGGTTCACCCCTCCACTTT. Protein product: CASSVGGQGGSPLHF.

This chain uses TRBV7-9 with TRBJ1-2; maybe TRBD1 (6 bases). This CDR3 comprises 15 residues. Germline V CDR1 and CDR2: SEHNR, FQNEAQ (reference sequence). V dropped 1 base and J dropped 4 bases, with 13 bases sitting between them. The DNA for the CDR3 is TGTGCCAGCAGCTTAGAGACCGGGACAACCTATGGCTACACCTTC. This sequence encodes CASSLETGTTYGYTF.

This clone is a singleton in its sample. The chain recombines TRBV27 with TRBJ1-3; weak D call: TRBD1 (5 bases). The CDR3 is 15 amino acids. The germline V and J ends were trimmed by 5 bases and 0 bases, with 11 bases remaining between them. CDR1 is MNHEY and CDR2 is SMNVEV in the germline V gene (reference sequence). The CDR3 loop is CASSRTGTSGNTIYF. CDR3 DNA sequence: TGTGCCAGCAGTCGAACAGGAACCTCTGGAAACACCATATATTTT.

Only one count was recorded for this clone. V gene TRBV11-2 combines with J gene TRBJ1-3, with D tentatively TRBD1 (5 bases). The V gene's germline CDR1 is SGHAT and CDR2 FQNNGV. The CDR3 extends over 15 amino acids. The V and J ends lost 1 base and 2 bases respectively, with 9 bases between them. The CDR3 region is CASSLVAGTGNTIYF. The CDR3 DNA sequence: TGTGCCAGCAGCTTAGTGGCAGGGACTGGAAACACCATATATTTT.

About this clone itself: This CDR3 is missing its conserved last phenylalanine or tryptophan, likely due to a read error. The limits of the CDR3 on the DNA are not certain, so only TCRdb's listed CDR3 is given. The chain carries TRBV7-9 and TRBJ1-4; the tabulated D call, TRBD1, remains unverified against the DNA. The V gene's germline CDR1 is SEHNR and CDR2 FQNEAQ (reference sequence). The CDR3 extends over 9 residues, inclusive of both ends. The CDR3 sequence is CASRTGGGL.

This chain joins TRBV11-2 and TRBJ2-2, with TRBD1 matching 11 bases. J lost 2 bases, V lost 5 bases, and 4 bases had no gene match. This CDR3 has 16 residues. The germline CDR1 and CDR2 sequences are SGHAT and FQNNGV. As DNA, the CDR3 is TGTGCCAGCAGCAAGGGACAGGGGGGTAACACCGGGGAGCTGTTTTTT. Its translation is CASSKGQGGNTGELFF.

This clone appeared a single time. CDR3 in amino acids: CASRLASDRGLAKNIQYF. The DNA of the CDR3 is TGTGCAAGTCGCTTAGCTTCCGACAGGGGATTAGCCAAAAACATTCAGTACTTC. J is TRBJ2-4 and V is TRBV12-2; TRBD1 is taken as the D call from the table, unchecked against the DNA. TRBV12-2 is given as a pseudogene. The CDR3 sequence is 18 residues long.

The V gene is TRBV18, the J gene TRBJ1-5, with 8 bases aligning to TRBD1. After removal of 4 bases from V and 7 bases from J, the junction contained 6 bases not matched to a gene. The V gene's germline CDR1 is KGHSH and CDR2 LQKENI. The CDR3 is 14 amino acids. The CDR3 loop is CASSLQGDEQPQHF. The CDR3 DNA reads TGTGCCAGCTCACTACAGGGGGACGAGCAGCCCCAGCATTTT.

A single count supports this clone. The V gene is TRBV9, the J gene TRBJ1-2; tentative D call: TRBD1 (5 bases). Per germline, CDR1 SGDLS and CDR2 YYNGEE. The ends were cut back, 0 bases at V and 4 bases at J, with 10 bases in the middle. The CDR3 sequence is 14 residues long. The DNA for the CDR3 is TGTGCCAGCAGCGTAGGGGGCTTCGGCTATGGCTACACCTTC. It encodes CASSVGGFGYGYTF.

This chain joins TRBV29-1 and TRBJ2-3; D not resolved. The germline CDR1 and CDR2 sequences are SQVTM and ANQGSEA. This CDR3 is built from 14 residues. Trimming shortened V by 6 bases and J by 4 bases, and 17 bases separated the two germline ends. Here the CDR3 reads CSVPIVRGPDTQYF. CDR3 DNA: TGCAGCGTGCCAATCGTTCGAGGCCCAGATACGCAGTATTTT.

The CDR3 bases are TGTGCCACCAGTGATTCCGTGGAGGGCGGGGGGAAGGAGACCCAGTACTTC. Protein product: CATSDSVEGGGKETQYF. The chain is built from TRBV24-1 and TRBJ2-5; TRBD2 agrees at 8 bases. The CDR3 sequence is 17 residues long. The germline V gene encodes CDR1 KGHDR and CDR2 SFDVKD. V gave up 2 bases and J gave up 5 bases; unmatched junction bases: 12.

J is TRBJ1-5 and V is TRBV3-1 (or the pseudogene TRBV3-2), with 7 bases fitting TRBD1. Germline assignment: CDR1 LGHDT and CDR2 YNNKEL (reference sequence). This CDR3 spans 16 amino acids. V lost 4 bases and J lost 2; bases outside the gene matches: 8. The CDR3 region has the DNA TGTGCCAGCAGCCCACAGGGGCTCATTGGCAATCAGCCCCAGCATTTT. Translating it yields CASSPQGLIGNQPQHF.

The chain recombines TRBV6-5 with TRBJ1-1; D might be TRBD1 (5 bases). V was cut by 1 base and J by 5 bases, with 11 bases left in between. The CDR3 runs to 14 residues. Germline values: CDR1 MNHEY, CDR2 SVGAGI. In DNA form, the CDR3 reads TGTGCCAGCAGTTACTATGGGGAGGGGACTGAAGCTTTCTTT. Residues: CASSYYGEGTEAFF.

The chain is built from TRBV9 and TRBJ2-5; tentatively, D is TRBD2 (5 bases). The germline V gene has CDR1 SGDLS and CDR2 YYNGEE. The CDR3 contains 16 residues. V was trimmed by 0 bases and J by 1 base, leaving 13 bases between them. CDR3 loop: CASSVVPADRQETQYF. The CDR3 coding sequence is TGTGCCAGCAGCGTAGTACCAGCGGATCGCCAAGAGACCCAGTACTTC. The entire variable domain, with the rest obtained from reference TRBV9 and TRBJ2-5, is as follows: DSGVTQTPKHLITATGQRVTLRCSPRSGDLSVYWYQQSLDQGLQFLIQYYNGEERAKGNILERFSAQQFPDLHSELNLSSLELGDSALYFCASSVVPADRQETQYFGPGTRLLVL.

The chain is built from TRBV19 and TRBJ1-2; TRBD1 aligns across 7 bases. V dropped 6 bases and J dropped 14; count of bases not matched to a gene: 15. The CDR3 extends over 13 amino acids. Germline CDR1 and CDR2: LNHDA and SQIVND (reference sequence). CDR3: CASRPRDSWLVTF. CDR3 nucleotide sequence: TGTGCCAGTAGACCTAGGGACAGCTGGCTAGTAACCTTC.

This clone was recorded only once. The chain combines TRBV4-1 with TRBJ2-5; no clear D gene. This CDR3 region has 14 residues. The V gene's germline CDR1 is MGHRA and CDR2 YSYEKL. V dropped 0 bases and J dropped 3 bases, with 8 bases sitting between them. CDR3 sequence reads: CASSQEIGEETQYF. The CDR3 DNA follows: TGCGCCAGCAGCCAAGAAATAGGAGAAGAGACCCAGTACTTC.

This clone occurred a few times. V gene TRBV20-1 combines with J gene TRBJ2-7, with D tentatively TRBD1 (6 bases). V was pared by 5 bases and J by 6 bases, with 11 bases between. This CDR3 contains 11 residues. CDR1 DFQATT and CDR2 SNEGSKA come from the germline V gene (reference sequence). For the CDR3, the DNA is TGCAGTGCTGCTACAGGGTTCGAGCAGTACTTC. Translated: CSAATGFEQYF.

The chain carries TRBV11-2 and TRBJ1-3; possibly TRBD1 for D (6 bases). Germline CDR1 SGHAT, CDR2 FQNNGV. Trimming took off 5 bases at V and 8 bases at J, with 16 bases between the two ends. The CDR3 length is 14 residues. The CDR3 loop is CASSRGTPADTIYF. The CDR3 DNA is TGTGCCAGCAGCAGAGGGACACCTGCGGACACCATATATTTT.

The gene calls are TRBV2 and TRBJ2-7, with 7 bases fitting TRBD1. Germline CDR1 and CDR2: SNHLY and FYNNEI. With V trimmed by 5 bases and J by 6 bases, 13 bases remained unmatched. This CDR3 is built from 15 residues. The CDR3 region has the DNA TGTGCCAGCAGTCCAAGGGGGCAGGGGTCTCTCGAGCAGTACTTC. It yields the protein CASSPRGQGSLEQYF.

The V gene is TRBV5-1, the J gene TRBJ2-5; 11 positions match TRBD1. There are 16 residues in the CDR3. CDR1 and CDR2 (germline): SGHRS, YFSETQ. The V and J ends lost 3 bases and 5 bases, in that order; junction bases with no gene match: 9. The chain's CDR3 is CASSWSGTGGIETQYF. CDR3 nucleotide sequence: TGCGCCAGCAGCTGGAGCGGGACAGGGGGAATTGAGACCCAGTACTTC. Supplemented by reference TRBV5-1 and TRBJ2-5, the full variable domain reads KAGVTQTPRYLIKTRGQQVTLSCSPISGHRSVSWYQQTPGQGLQFLFEYFSETQRNKGNFPGRFSGRQFSNSRSEMNVSTLELGDSALYLCASSWSGTGGIETQYFGPGTRLLVL.